The present TCR beta chain was sequenced within a study of cytomegalovirus exposure and HLA in healthy donors. Trimming removed 5 bases from V and 8 bases from J, with 10 bases in between. Looked up from germline, CDR1 is WNHNN and CDR2 is SYGVQD (reference sequence). CDR3 length equals 13 residues. Here immunoSEQ multiplex PCR was the method, and the copy in TCRdb shows in-frame clones only, minus some. The table shows about 120,000 clones, with 89% occurring only once. Source material: PBMCs. The TCR originated in a woman aged 18-30 years in good health and CMV-seronegative. The chain combines TRBV10-1 with TRBJ1-6; TRBD1 might be the D (6 bases). CDR3 sequence (DNA): TGCGCCAGCAGTCCGTACAGGGATTCACCCCTCCACTTT. Translated: CASSPYRDSPLHF.